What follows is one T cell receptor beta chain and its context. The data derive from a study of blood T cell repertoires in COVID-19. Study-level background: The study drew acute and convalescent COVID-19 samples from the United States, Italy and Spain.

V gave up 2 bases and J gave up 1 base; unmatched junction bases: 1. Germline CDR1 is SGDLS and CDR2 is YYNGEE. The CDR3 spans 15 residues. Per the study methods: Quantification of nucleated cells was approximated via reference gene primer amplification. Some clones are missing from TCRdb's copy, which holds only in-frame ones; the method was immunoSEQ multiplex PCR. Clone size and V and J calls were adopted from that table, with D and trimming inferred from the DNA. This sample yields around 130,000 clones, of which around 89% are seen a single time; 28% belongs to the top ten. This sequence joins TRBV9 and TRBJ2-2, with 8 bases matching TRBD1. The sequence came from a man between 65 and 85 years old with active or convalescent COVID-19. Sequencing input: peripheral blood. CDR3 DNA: TGTGCCAGCAGCGTCGGGACAGGGAACACCGGGGAGCTGTTTTTT. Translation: CASSVGTGNTGELFF.